The clone carrying this T cell receptor (beta chain) occurred many times. Antigen unknown. A single record per CDR3 protein comes from TCRdb applying MiXCR to the reads. The sample consists of 350,000 to 450,000 distinct CDR3 sequences, 15% to 20% of them appearing once. The data were obtained in a study of T cell repertoires in cytomegalovirus infection. Study-level background: Matching HLA type, along with CMV infection, was indicated by public TCR beta signatures.

Study results and limitations: Ex vivo responses were dominated by HLA-C-restricted CMV-specific TCR beta clonotypes. Cumulated frequencies of public TCR beta families served to identify carriers of CMV plus the relevant HLA.

Sequencing was carried out using PBMCs. The clonotype was recovered from a human donor in good health (CMV status not recorded). Some clones in this sample may be carry-over from other donors' samples.

CDR3 nucleotides: TGTGCCAGCAGCTTAGGGCTAGCCGGGGAGACCCAGTACTTC. This gives the protein CASSLGLAGETQYF. The chain joins TRBV7-2 to TRBJ2-5; D is possibly TRBD2 (5 bases). The CDR3 consists of 14 residues. From germline, CDR1 is SGHTA and CDR2 FQGNSA. Trimming removed 1 base at V and 5 bases at J, with 11 bases between.